This T cell receptor (beta chain) is from a study of vaccination and CD4 T cells after COVID-19. The Oncomine TCR Beta short-read assay sequenced DNA from cultured CD4+ T cells. TCRdb ran MiXCR on the PCR reads and lists one entry per CDR3 protein. Seen here are 15,000 or so distinct CDR3 sequences, less than 60% observed once, and the top ten hold roughly 20%. Time point given: late sampling 161 to 241 days after vaccination in a few convalescent patients. Treatment denoted: roughly ten-day PBMC culture with coronavirus spike peptide pools or control peptides (ViraFEST assay). A note on this clonotype: What it binds is not known.

Unmatched junction bases numbered 7, after V lost 1 base and J lost 5 bases. The CDR3 covers 14 residues. Germline CDR1 DFQATT, CDR2 SNEGSKA (reference sequence). This sequence was found in a human donor who had recovered from COVID-19. Specimen: CD4+ T cells from blood, cultured in vitro, collected about 7 months after SARS-CoV-2 vaccination. This chain connects TRBV20-1 to TRBJ2-5, with TRBD1 identical over 7 bases. The DNA for the CDR3 is TGCAGTGCTAGAGGCCGCAGGGGGTTGGAGACCCAGTACTTC. This encodes CSARGRRGLETQYF.